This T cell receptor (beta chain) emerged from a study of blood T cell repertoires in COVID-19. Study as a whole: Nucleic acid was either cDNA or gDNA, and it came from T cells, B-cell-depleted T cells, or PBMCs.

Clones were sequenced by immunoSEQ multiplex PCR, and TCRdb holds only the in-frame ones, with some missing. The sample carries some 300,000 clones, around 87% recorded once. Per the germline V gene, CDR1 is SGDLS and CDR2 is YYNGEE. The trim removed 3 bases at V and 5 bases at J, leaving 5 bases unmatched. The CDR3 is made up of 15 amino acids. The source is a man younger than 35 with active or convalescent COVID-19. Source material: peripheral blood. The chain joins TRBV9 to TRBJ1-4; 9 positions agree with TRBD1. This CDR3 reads CASSERTGVNEKLFF. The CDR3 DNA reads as TGTGCCAGCAGCGAAAGGACAGGGGTGAATGAAAAACTGTTTTTT.